At least ten counts were recorded for the clone carrying this TCR beta chain. Its antigen remains unidentified. The 5'RACE template-switching step produced TCR cDNA and added a universal primer site and UMIs. Each CDR3 protein is one row after TCRdb ran MiXCR on the 5' RACE reads. The sample lists hundreds of thousands of distinct CDR3 sequences; around 3.9% were seen once. This entry is derived from a study of T cells after yellow fever vaccination. Findings and limits, study-wide: A small proportion of clonotypes was detected in both the CD4 and CD8 compartments.

The specimen comprised PBMCs, sampled on the day of the yellow fever booster vaccination. This receptor was obtained from a man aged 18 to 29 who received the YFV17D yellow fever vaccine.

This CDR3 reads CASSASGYSSYEQYF. CDR3 coding DNA: TGTGCCAGCAGTGCTTCAGGTTATAGCTCCTACGAGCAGTACTTC. The chain has TRBV2 and TRBJ2-7; no definite D call. This CDR3 is 15 amino acids long. Per the germline V gene, CDR1 is SNHLY and CDR2 is FYNNEI. With 4 bases removed from V and 0 bases from J, the gap between germline ends came to 13 bases. Variable domain in full (rest from reference TRBV2 and TRBJ2-7): EPEVTQTPSHQVTQMGQEVILRCVPISNHLYFYWYRQILGQKVEFLVSFYNNEISEKSEIFDDQFSVERPDGSNFTLKIRSTKLEDSAMYFCASSASGYSSYEQYFGPGTRLTVT.